A selection of T cell receptor beta chains follows, all from one sample in a study of type 1 regulatory T cells. TCRdb reprocessed the reads with MiXCR, giving one entry per CDR3 protein. The table records several thousand distinct CDR3 sequences, around 35% of them present only once. Their specific antigens are unknown. Input material: cultured type 1 regulatory T (Tr1) cells, either the whole culture or a sorted fraction (not recorded which). These receptors all stem from a human donor in good health. CDR3s include the opening cysteine and the closing phenylalanine or tryptophan. The order of the fields is V gene, clone size, D gene, J gene, CDR3 protein, CDR3 DNA. A D gene is named only where the DNA matches it firmly. Clone sizes are given selectively: once, few, many, or a class where the clone is expanded.

V gene: TRBV5-1; clone size: NA; D gene: NA; J gene: TRBJ2-5; CDR3 protein: CASSLAEGETQYF; CDR3 DNA: TGCGCCAGCAGCTTGGCGGAAGGGGAGACCCAGTACTTC
V gene: TRBV7-9; clone size: NA; D gene: TRBD1; J gene: TRBJ1-2; CDR3 protein: CASRATGTGGNYTF; CDR3 DNA: TGTGCCAGCAGAGCTACCGGGACAGGGGGGAACTACACCTTC
V gene: TRBV12-3/TRBV12-4; clone size: few; D gene: NA; J gene: TRBJ2-3; CDR3 protein: CASAQGPYTQYF; CDR3 DNA: TGTGCCAGCGCGCAGGGGCCCTATACGCAGTATTTT
V gene: TRBV7-8; clone size: many; D gene: NA; J gene: TRBJ1-1; CDR3 protein: CASSLEGGIRFAEAFF; CDR3 DNA: TGTGCCAGCAGCTTGGAGGGAGGGATCCGTTTTGCTGAAGCTTTCTTT
V gene: TRBV5-1; clone size: few; D gene: TRBD1; J gene: TRBJ1-4; CDR3 protein: CASGETGVVEKLFF; CDR3 DNA: TGCGCCAGCGGTGAGACAGGGGTGGTTGAAAAACTGTTTTTT
V gene: TRBV28; clone size: NA; D gene: TRBD1; J gene: TRBJ2-1; CDR3 protein: CASGRTGGRNEQFF; CDR3 DNA: TGCGCCAGCGGCCGGACAGGGGGTCGCAATGAGCAGTTCTTC
V gene: TRBV7-3; clone size: medium-sized; D gene: NA; J gene: TRBJ2-7; CDR3 protein: CASSLFPAVSYEQYF; CDR3 DNA: TGTGCCAGCAGCTTATTTCCAGCGGTCTCCTACGAGCAGTACTTC
V gene: TRBV5-6; clone size: many; D gene: NA; J gene: TRBJ2-2; CDR3 protein: CASSREPAGELFF; CDR3 DNA: TGTGCCAGCAGCAGAGAGCCCGCCGGGGAGCTGTTTTTT
V gene: TRBV5-4; clone size: NA; D gene: TRBD1; J gene: TRBJ2-2; CDR3 protein: CASSSGGQRVADGELFF; CDR3 DNA: TGTGCCAGCAGCTCAGGGGGCCAGCGGGTGGCCGACGGGGAGCTGTTTTTT
V gene: TRBV28; clone size: medium-sized; D gene: NA; J gene: TRBJ2-7; CDR3 protein: CASSPPPPGYEQYF; CDR3 DNA: TGTGCCAGCAGTCCACCCCCACCAGGGTACGAGCAGTACTTC
V gene: TRBV12-3/TRBV12-4; clone size: medium-sized; D gene: NA; J gene: TRBJ1-1; CDR3 protein: CASSLGGAYEAFF; CDR3 DNA: TGTGCCAGCAGTTTAGGGGGGGCGTATGAAGCTTTCTTT
V gene: TRBV4-1; clone size: many; D gene: NA; J gene: TRBJ1-2; CDR3 protein: CASSQEGPGSRGYTF; CDR3 DNA: TGCGCCAGCAGCCAAGAGGGCCCCGGCAGCCGAGGCTACACCTTC
V gene: TRBV5-6; clone size: NA; D gene: TRBD1; J gene: TRBJ2-7; CDR3 protein: CASVRTGATYEQYF; CDR3 DNA: TGTGCCAGCGTTAGGACAGGGGCTACCTACGAGCAGTACTTC
V gene: TRBV21-1; clone size: few; D gene: NA; J gene: TRBJ1-1; CDR3 protein: CASSHNGGHTEAFF; CDR3 DNA: TGTGCCAGCAGCCACAATGGGGGTCACACTGAAGCTTTCTTT